A single sample gave rise to the 17 T cell receptor beta chains below, sequenced in a study of graft-versus-host responses after intestinal transplantation. Generated by immunoSEQ multiplex PCR, the TCRdb table keeps only in-frame clones and is missing some. The sample has roughly 90,000 clones, 88% seen once. No antigen has been identified for these receptors. The specimen comprised unstimulated CD4+ T cells sorted from spleen or lymph node cells, sampled before transplant. These TCRs come from a human donor who was the organ donor for an intestinal transplant.

The rearrangement joins TRBV2 to TRBJ2-2, with 9 bases aligning to TRBD1. The CDR3 covers 13 residues. The V gene end was trimmed by 5 bases and the J gene end by 6 bases; junction bases not matched to a gene: 1. Germline assignment: CDR1 SNHLY and CDR2 FYNNEI. CDR3 nucleotides: TGTGCCAGCAGTCGACAGGGGGCCGGGGAGCTGTTTTTT. Its protein product is CASSRQGAGELFF.

This chain joins TRBV5-6 and TRBJ1-2; tentatively, D is TRBD1 (5 bases). The CDR3 is 14 residues long. Trimming took off 4 bases at V and 8 bases at J, with 18 bases between the two ends. Germline V gene lookup returns CDR1 SGHDT and CDR2 YYEEEE. CDR3 amino acids: CASSGAARGGGYTF. The CDR3 DNA reads TGTGCCAGCAGCGGGGCGGCCCGGGGAGGAGGCTACACCTTC.

This clone was seen a few times. The chain recombines TRBV6-5 with TRBJ1-6; possible D gene TRBD1, 6 bases. This CDR3 has 15 residues. Trimming left V 2 bases short and J 10 bases short, with 15 bases between. Germline CDR1 and CDR2: MNHEY and SVGAGI. CDR3 region: CASSYLTGLGSPLHF. The CDR3 DNA follows: TGTGCCAGCAGTTACCTCACAGGGTTGGGGTCACCCCTCCACTTT.

The chain has TRBV6-5 and TRBJ1-2; tentatively, D is TRBD1 (5 bases). V lost 6 bases, J lost 4 bases, and 12 bases lay in between. Germline V gene sequence: CDR1 MNHEY, CDR2 SVGAGI. The CDR3 length is 13 residues. CDR3 in amino acids: CASSRYRRYGYTF. The CDR3 coding sequence is TGTGCCAGCAGCCGTTACAGGCGCTATGGCTACACCTTC.

This chain links TRBV7-3 with TRBJ2-2, with a tentative D call TRBD1 (5 bases). Per the germline V gene, CDR1 is SGHTA and CDR2 is FQGTGA. CDR3 length: 14 residues. V lost 6 bases, J lost 4 bases, and 12 bases lay in between. CDR3 residues: CASRVTGVTGELFF. The CDR3 DNA follows: TGTGCCAGCAGAGTTACAGGTGTCACCGGGGAGCTGTTTTTT.

This clone was picked up a small number of times. The V call is TRBV4-2, the J call TRBJ2-5; 14 nucleotides match TRBD2. Germline V gives CDR1 LGHNA, CDR2 YNFKEQ. V lost 3 bases to trimming and J lost 4 bases; unmatched junction nucleotides: 4. The CDR3 runs to 16 residues. The chain's CDR3 is CASSQAGTSGRETQYF. DNA for the CDR3: TGTGCCAGCAGCCAGGCCGGGACTAGCGGGAGAGAGACCCAGTACTTC.

This sequence joins TRBV30 and TRBJ2-2, with D perhaps TRBD2 (7 bases). With 4 bases removed from V and 4 bases from J, the gap between germline ends came to 13 bases. The CDR3 is 14 amino acids. The germline V gene encodes CDR1 GTSNPN and CDR2 SVGIG (reference sequence). CDR3 in DNA: TGTGCCTGGAAGGGGGGGCCAAGCACCGGGGAGCTGTTTTTT. Translating it yields CAWKGGPSTGELFF.

This sequence joins TRBV11-1 and TRBJ1-3; TRBD1 is a possible D gene (6 bases). V was trimmed by 6 bases and J by 2 bases, leaving 8 bases between them. The CDR3 is made up of 13 amino acids. The germline V gene encodes CDR1 SGHAT and CDR2 FQDESV (reference sequence). The CDR3 DNA follows: TGTGCCAGCAGTGGACAGACTGGAAACACCATATATTTT. Its protein product is CASSGQTGNTIYF.

This chain uses TRBV7-9 with TRBJ2-1, with TRBD2 matching 7 bases. The germline gives CDR1 SEHNR, CDR2 FQNEAQ (reference sequence). The V segment lost 1 base and the J segment 9 bases; nucleotides outside the gene matches: 18. The CDR3 is made up of 18 amino acids. The CDR3 bases are TGTGCCAGCAGCTTAGGGAGCGCTAGCGGAATCCTTAGAGGTGAGCAGTTCTTC. Translated: CASSLGSASGILRGEQFF.

This clone was recorded once. The chain has TRBV5-1 and TRBJ2-1; TRBD2 agrees at 7 bases. The CDR3 is made up of 14 amino acids. Germline CDR1 reads SGHRS; CDR2 reads YFSETQ. V lost 1 base to trimming and J lost 9 bases; unmatched junction nucleotides: 7. For the CDR3, the DNA is TGCGCCAGCAGCTTGACTAGCGAATCGACTGAGCAGTTCTTC. It translates to CASSLTSESTEQFF.

The rearrangement joins TRBV28 to TRBJ2-2, with TRBD2 identical over 7 bases. J lost 7 bases, V lost 9 bases, and 2 bases had no gene match. CDR1 and CDR2 (germline): MDHEN, SYDVKM. CDR3 length: 11 amino acids. The CDR3 coding sequence is TGTGCCAGTTGGGAGGGCGGGGAGCTGTTTTTT. As protein: CASWEGGELFF.

This chain uses TRBV5-1 with TRBJ2-3, with 11 bases matching TRBD2. V lost 3 bases and J lost 7; bases outside the gene matches: 10. Germline V lookup: CDR1 SGHRS, CDR2 YFSETQ. This CDR3 comprises 16 residues. Here the CDR3 reads CASSSSLAGVMNTQYF. In DNA form, the CDR3 reads TGCGCCAGCAGCTCTTCACTAGCGGGAGTGATGAATACGCAGTATTTT.

The chain combines TRBV5-1 with TRBJ1-2; D uncertain. Germline-derived CDR1 and CDR2 are SGHRS and YFSETQ. V was pared by 4 bases and J by 3 bases, with 13 bases between. CDR3 length equals 14 residues. The CDR3 region has the DNA TGCGCCAGCAGCCCTAGCGGGATTGACTATGGCTACACCTTC. Protein sequence: CASSPSGIDYGYTF.

This clone showed up just once. This sequence joins TRBV6-1 and TRBJ2-5; D remains ambiguous. V was trimmed by 9 bases and J by 4 bases, leaving 12 bases between them. This CDR3 contains 12 residues. CDR1 and CDR2 from the germline V gene are MNHNS and SASEGT. The CDR3 is CASSGIPETQYF. The CDR3 coding sequence is TGTGCCAGTTCAGGCATCCCAGAGACCCAGTACTTC.

This rearrangement joins TRBV13 to TRBJ1-2; 9 bases line up with TRBD1. V shed 3 bases, J shed 7 bases, and the junction held 15 bases outside the gene matches. Looked up from germline, CDR1 is PRHDT and CDR2 is FYEKMQ (reference sequence). The CDR3 is 17 amino acids. Here the CDR3 reads CASSFRPPRQGVGGYTF. The CDR3 bases are TGTGCCAGCAGCTTTCGCCCCCCGCGACAGGGGGTAGGTGGCTACACCTTC.

The rearrangement joins TRBV28 to TRBJ2-3; no clear D. V dropped 6 bases and J dropped 2 bases, with 12 bases sitting between them. This CDR3 contains 14 residues. The germline CDR1 and CDR2 sequences are MDHEN and SYDVKM. CDR3 DNA sequence: TGTGCCAGCAGCCCCCCCTGGCCCACAGATACGCAGTATTTT. Its translation: CASSPPWPTDTQYF.

The CDR3 loop is CASSKGERQGLSPLHF. CDR3 coding DNA: TGTGCCAGCAGCAAAGGGGAGAGACAGGGGCTGTCACCCCTCCACTTT. The chain couples TRBV21-1 to TRBJ1-6; TRBD1, the D gene given by the table, was not confirmed from the DNA. TRBV21-1 is a documented pseudogene. The CDR3 has 16 amino acids.